Listed here are 11 T cell receptor beta chains from one sample, sequenced in a study of T cell changes during pregnancy in multiple sclerosis. Method: immunoSEQ multiplex PCR; TCRdb's copy keeps in-frame clones and lacks some. The sample holds over 35,000 clones; around 94% are singletons and the top ten take approximately 1.2%. Sample: peripheral blood. These receptor sequences come from a female donor with multiple sclerosis, enrolled in a pregnancy study.

The chain joins TRBV5-1 to TRBJ2-3; 12 bases fit TRBD2. The CDR3 consists of 16 residues. Per the germline V gene, CDR1 is SGHRS and CDR2 is YFSETQ. Germline trimming cut 3 bases from V and 4 bases from J; bases unmatched to any gene: 6. CDR3 residues: CASSSSTSGGPDTQYF. For the CDR3, the DNA is TGCGCCAGCAGCTCCTCGACTAGCGGGGGACCAGATACGCAGTATTTT. Together with reference TRBV5-1 and TRBJ2-3, the CDR3 gives the full variable domain: KAGVTQTPRYLIKTRGQQVTLSCSPISGHRSVSWYQQTPGQGLQFLFEYFSETQRNKGNFPGRFSGRQFSNSRSEMNVSTLELGDSALYLCASSSSTSGGPDTQYFGPGTRLTVL.

V and J are TRBV7-2 and TRBJ2-7; D may correspond to TRBD1 or TRBD2 (5 bases each). Trimming took off 0 bases at V and 2 bases at J, with 8 bases between the two ends. The CDR3 extends over 14 amino acids. Germline values: CDR1 SGHTA, CDR2 FQGNSA. CDR3 protein: CASSLAGTTYEQYF. In DNA form, the CDR3 reads TGTGCCAGCAGCTTAGCCGGGACCACCTACGAGCAGTACTTC.

The gene calls are TRBV7-2 and TRBJ1-2, with TRBD1 as a possible D gene (5 bases). V was clipped by 0 bases and J by 6 bases, with 14 bases between them. Germline V lookup: CDR1 SGHTA, CDR2 FQGNSA. This CDR3 is built from 15 residues. The CDR3, as DNA: TGTGCCAGCAGCTTAGCGTACGAGGGGTTGAATGGCTACACCTTC. Protein product: CASSLAYEGLNGYTF.

This chain links TRBV7-9 with TRBJ2-1; D may be TRBD1 or TRBD2 (5 bases each). Germline V lookup: CDR1 SEHNR, CDR2 FQNEAQ (reference sequence). Trimming shortened V by 1 base and J by 5 bases, and 15 bases separated the two germline ends. The CDR3 is 16 residues long. The CDR3 DNA follows: TGTGCCAGCAGCTTAGGGGGCGGGCTCTCTGACAATGAGCAGTTCTTC. This encodes CASSLGGGLSDNEQFF.

This chain joins TRBV6-6 and TRBJ2-1; 11 nucleotides match TRBD2. This CDR3 contains 16 residues. V gave up 11 bases and J gave up 3 bases; unmatched junction bases: 12. CDR1 and CDR2 (germline): MNHNY, SVGAGI (reference sequence). CDR3 DNA sequence: TGTGCCCACAGTTCCCCTAGCGGGAGGTACTACAATGAGCAGTTCTTC. Amino acid sequence: CAHSSPSGRYYNEQFF.

The table lists this clone with a few counts. V is TRBV5-4 and J is TRBJ2-5, with TRBD2 matching 9 bases. There are 13 residues in the CDR3. The V gene's germline CDR1 is SGHNT and CDR2 YYREEE (reference sequence). Trimming took 5 bases from V and 3 from J; bases not matched to a gene: 2. The CDR3 is CASRLAGEETQYF. CDR3 bases: TGTGCCAGCAGGTTAGCGGGAGAAGAGACCCAGTACTTC. The full variable domain, its missing parts supplied by reference TRBV5-4 and TRBJ2-5, is ETGVTQSPTHLIKTRGQQVTLRCSSQSGHNTVSWYQQALGQGPQFIFQYYREEENGRGNFPPRFSGLQFPNYSSELNVNALELDDSALYLCASRLAGEETQYFGPGTRLLVL.

V gene TRBV11-1 combines with J gene TRBJ2-7, with D maybe TRBD2 (8 bases). V lost 5 bases, J lost 7 bases, and 24 bases lay in between. The CDR3 runs 16 residues. Germline V gene lookup returns CDR1 SGHAT and CDR2 FQDESV (reference sequence). The CDR3 sequence: CASSPGGGREGWEQYF. The DNA for the CDR3 is TGTGCCAGCAGCCCGGGAGGGGGCAGGGAAGGCTGGGAGCAGTACTTC.

A single count supports this clone. CDR3 loop: CASSYSASSYNEQFF. The CDR3 nucleotides read TGTGCCAGCAGTTATAGCGCGAGCTCCTACAATGAGCAGTTCTTC. The rearrangement uses TRBV6-5 and TRBJ2-1; TRBD2 is a possible D gene (5 bases). Germline lookup yields CDR1 MNHEY and CDR2 SVGAGI. V was shortened by 3 bases and J by 0 bases, with 9 bases between the two germline ends. The CDR3 spans 15 residues.

CDR3 nucleotide sequence: TGTGCCAGCAGTGAGATTGGGTCTTCCTCTGGGTATGGCTACACCTTC. Translating gives CASSEIGSSSGYGYTF. The chain joins TRBV6-1 to TRBJ1-2; D unresolved. Germline V gives CDR1 MNHNS, CDR2 SASEGT. CDR3 size: 16 residues. Trimming stripped 3 bases from V and 5 bases from J, with 19 bases between.

Only one count was recorded for this clone. The sample contains more than one DNA sequence encoding this CDR3. The chain employs TRBV6-1 and TRBJ1-2; D is uncertain. The V gene's germline CDR1 is MNHNS and CDR2 SASEGT. With 2 bases removed from V and 8 bases from J, the gap between germline ends came to 9 bases. The CDR3 consists of 12 residues. This chain's CDR3 is CASSEPGYGYTF. The CDR3 nucleotides are TGTGCCAGCAGTGAACCCGGGTACGGCTACACCTTC.

The chain combines TRBV14 with TRBJ1-5; no firm D call. CDR1 and CDR2 from the germline V gene are SGHDN and FVKESK. This CDR3 has 16 residues. Trimming left V 5 bases short and J 5 bases short, with 19 bases between. The CDR3 coding sequence is TGTGCCAGCAGCGCACGGTCGAGCCCCTCTTATCAGCCCCAGCATTTT. Amino acids: CASSARSSPSYQPQHF.